This T cell receptor (beta chain) was recovered during a study of T cell responses to AZD1222 COVID-19 vaccine. General study points: White British ancestry dominated among donors, who included more females, and clonal diversity was possibly underestimated.

The CDR3 is 15 amino acids. The germline V gene has CDR1 LNHDA and CDR2 SQIVND (reference sequence). Trimming took 7 bases from V and 10 from J; bases not matched to a gene: 11. To note about this clone: Its matching antigen is unknown.

TCRdb's table, derived via immunoSEQ multiplex PCR, lists solely in-frame clones and lacks some. The sample records about 190,000 clones, around 93% being singletons. The specimen comprised peripheral blood, sampled on day 0 of AZD1222 vaccination. The source is an adult in good health. The chain employs TRBV19 and TRBJ1-6; TRBD1 matches at 9 bases. The CDR3 DNA reads as TGTGCCAGTAATGATGGGGGACAGGGTTTATCACCCCTCCACTTT. Its translation: CASNDGGQGLSPLHF.